This note documents a single T cell receptor beta chain sequence. Its antigen is undetermined. The source of the sample is a study of identical twins. Regarding the study as a whole: Invariant MAIT and iNKT cells could partly confound zero-insertion analyses.

After template switching added a universal primer site, the resulting cDNA carried unique molecular identifiers. TCRdb ran MiXCR on the 5' RACE reads and lists one entry per CDR3 protein. The sample holds hundreds of thousands of distinct CDR3 sequences, 8% to 9% seen once. The donors were all healthy and Caucasian. V was clipped by 1 base and J by 3 bases; unmatched bases: 5. The CDR3 consists of 16 residues. The germline CDR1 and CDR2 sequences are LNHNV and YYDKDF (reference sequence). This sample also belongs to another study, concerning yellow fever vaccine responses in identical twins.

This chain links TRBV15 with TRBJ2-5; TRBD2 agrees at 10 bases. Material: PBMCs. This sequence was found in a young woman in good health. The CDR3 here is CATSRAAAGGKETQYF. The CDR3 DNA follows: TGTGCCACCAGCAGAGCCGCAGCGGGAGGGAAAGAGACCCAGTACTTC.